The clone carrying this T cell receptor beta chain appeared many times. As yet, its antigen is unknown. The data were taken from a study of regulatory T cells in long-lasting Graves disease. Whole-study findings and limits: Under persistent disease, TRBV28, TRBJ1-2 and TRBJ2-5 were used preferentially. Reduced TCR diversity was observed in persistent Graves' patients versus newly diagnosed patients.

Specified time point: newly diagnosed GD, antithyroid drugs for less than 3 months. After RNA was extracted from PBMCs, the TCR library was made from it. J was trimmed by 6 bases and V by 1 base; bases with no gene match: 5. This CDR3 is built from 14 residues. Arm-PCR of CDR3 regions with iRepertoire HTBI primers generated TCR beta libraries. MiXCR, applied by TCRdb to the multiplex PCR reads, yields one record per CDR3 protein. The data contain about 540,000 distinct CDR3 sequences, approximately 13% of them seen just once; the ten biggest clones take up 10%. This same sample was also taken into another study, of T cells in Graves' hyperthyroidism and ophthalmopathy.

This clonotype was sampled from a young man with Graves disease. The sample was peripheral blood mononuclear cells (PBMCs), taken at new diagnosis, from a patient treated with antithyroid drugs. This chain uses TRBV12-3 or TRBV12-4 with TRBJ1-2, with 7 bases fitting TRBD1. CDR3 protein: CASSLGQGGHGYTF. The CDR3 nucleotides read TGTGCCAGCAGTTTAGGGCAGGGGGGACATGGCTACACCTTC.